The present T cell receptor (beta chain) was sequenced within a study of T-cell memory formation after mild COVID-19. Points from the study as a whole: The CD4+ clones that contracted clustered mainly within CM and EM, and the CD8+ clones concentrated in EMRA.

As regards this clonotype: The antigen remains undetermined.

Looked up from germline, CDR1 is DFQATT and CDR2 is SNEGSKA (reference sequence). CDR3 length: 13 residues. Trimming took 5 bases from V and 2 from J; bases not matched to a gene: 3. Barcoded TCR alpha and TCR beta cDNA libraries with UMIs came from 5'RACE using constant-segment primers. TCRdb used MiXCR to reprocess the 5' RACE reads, holding one entry per CDR3 protein. The table lists roughly 600,000 distinct CDR3 sequences, roughly 18% of them singletons. The receptor was derived from an adult woman who had mild COVID-19 (a few samples of this study predate the infection). Cell type and time point are not known. The chain has TRBV20-1 and TRBJ1-2; TRBD1 matches 9 bases. Sequencing was done on a sample of PBMCs or a T cell subset sorted from them (not recorded which). The chain's CDR3 is CSAPDRGNYGYTF. The CDR3 nucleotides read TGCAGTGCTCCGGACAGGGGCAACTATGGCTACACCTTC.